What follows describes a single T cell receptor (beta chain). For each CDR3 protein, TCRdb gives one entry from its re-call of the 5' RACE reads, without DNA. Recorded here are about 260,000 distinct CDR3 sequences; the top ten clones represent 0.39%. The data were obtained in a study of T cells expressing NK-cell markers. Sequenced sample: blood T cells: a sorted CD56 or NKG2C T cell subset, CD4+ or CD8+ T cells, or bulk PBMC T cells (not recorded which). The receptor comes from a man aged 18-30 years in good health.

The CDR3 protein is CAWSASGTYKGGFF. The chain has TRBV30 and TRBJ2-1; TCRdb selects TRBD1, and the lack of DNA leaves this call unchecked. The CDR3 consists of 14 residues. In germline, CDR1 is GTSNPN, CDR2 SVGIG (reference sequence). The full variable domain, in which reference TRBV30 and TRBJ2-1 provide the parts outside the CDR3, is SQTIHQWPATLVQPVGSPLSLECTVEGTSNPNLYWYRQAAGRGLQLLFYSVGIGQISSEVPQNLSASRPQDRQFILSSKKLLLSDSGFYLCAWSASGTYKGGFFGPGTRLTVL.